One sample yielded the 3 T cell receptor beta chains listed below, sequenced in a study of shared clonotypes between healthy human individuals. TCRdb's copy holds only in-frame clones and misses some; the assay was immunoSEQ multiplex PCR. Of a few million clones in the sample, 92% are singletons; the top ten hold 0.37%. The sample was naive CD4+ T cells from PBMCs. Subset denoted: CD45RA+ positively selected. All receptors derive from a young man in good health. Some clones in this sample may be carry-over from other donors' samples.

V and J are TRBV7-7 and TRBJ2-1; 7 bases match TRBD1. The V segment lost 0 bases and the J segment 2 bases; nucleotides outside the gene matches: 4. Germline V CDR1 and CDR2: SSHAT, FNYEAQ (reference sequence). The CDR3 consists of 16 residues. The CDR3 region has the DNA TGTGCCAGCAGCTTAGCTACGGGACAGCCCTACAATGAGCAGTTCTTC. Residues: CASSLATGQPYNEQFF.

This clone was observed once. The chain links TRBV5-1 to TRBJ2-1, with D uncertain. The V gene's germline CDR1 is SGHRS and CDR2 YFSETQ. This CDR3 contains 14 residues. The V gene lost 5 bases and the J gene lost 0 bases, with 9 bases spanning the gap. The chain's CDR3 is CASRAEISYNEQFF. CDR3 nucleotide sequence: TGCGCCAGCAGGGCGGAGATCTCCTACAATGAGCAGTTCTTC.

The chain joins TRBV28 to TRBJ1-1; TRBD1 might be the D (5 bases). The germline CDR1 and CDR2 sequences are MDHEN and SYDVKM. Trimming removed 1 base from V and 4 bases from J, with 13 bases in between. CDR3 length: 15 amino acids. CDR3 residues: CASSLLGGGFTEAFF. As DNA, the CDR3 is TGTGCCAGCAGTTTATTGGGGGGAGGGTTCACTGAAGCTTTCTTT.